This TCR beta chain was identified in a study of shared clonotypes between healthy human individuals. The study's findings and limits: How much donors shared clonotypes was expected to be affected by sequencing depth. Some naive CD4 clonotypes, roughly 5%, turned up in common across a handful of donors.

Data came from immunoSEQ multiplex PCR; TCRdb stores just in-frame clones and leaves some out. The top ten clones hold approximately 1.8% of a sample with hundreds of thousands of clones, roughly 78% of them seen once. This CDR3 has 19 amino acids. In regard to this clone: Its antigen remains unidentified.

This clonotype was obtained from a woman aged 25 to 39 in good health. The chain links TRBV21-1 to TRBJ1-5. TRBV21-1 is termed a pseudogene. Input material: memory CD4+ T cells sorted from blood. The subset is: CD45RA-negative fraction. The CDR3 DNA follows: TGTGCCAGCAGCAAAGTTGGACACTTAGGAGGTGATAGCAATCAGCCCCAGCATTTT. Translated: CASSKVGHLGGDSNQPQHF.